Each of the 23 T cell receptor beta chains below was sequenced from the same sample in a study of identical twins. TCRdb reprocessed the 5' RACE reads with MiXCR, giving one entry per CDR3 protein. The data hold hundreds of thousands of distinct CDR3 sequences, with over 8.5% observed a single time. The same data also contributed to another study, on yellow fever vaccine responses in identical twins.

The specimen was PBMCs. Receptor source: a woman under 30 in good health.

This clonotype was detected ten times or more. V usage is TRBV20-1 and J usage is TRBJ1-6; D not certain. The germline V and J ends were trimmed by 6 bases and 8 bases, with 8 bases remaining between them. The CDR3 extends over 11 amino acids. From germline, CDR1 is DFQATT and CDR2 SNEGSKA (reference sequence). In DNA, the CDR3 is TGCAGTGCGGAGGGCCATTCACCCCTCCACTTT. Its translation is CSAEGHSPLHF.

This clonotype was detected a few times. The CDR3 protein is CASSSGTRGNEQFF. The DNA of the CDR3 is TGTGCCAGCAGTTCCGGGACTAGGGGTAATGAGCAGTTCTTC. The J gene is TRBJ2-1, the V gene TRBV6-2 or TRBV6-3; TRBD2 aligns across 8 bases. Germline values: CDR1 MNHEY, CDR2 SVGEGT. Losses at the gene ends were 4 bases for V and 7 bases for J; bases not matched to a gene: 6. The CDR3 runs 14 residues.

This clonotype was detected many times. This rearrangement joins TRBV29-1 to TRBJ1-2, with unresolved D. The CDR3 spans 12 residues. CDR1 is SQVTM and CDR2 is ANQGSEA in the germline V gene. Trimming removed 7 bases from V and 3 bases from J, with 12 bases in between. CDR3 loop: CSADDGYYGYTF. CDR3 DNA sequence: TGCAGCGCCGACGACGGCTACTATGGCTACACCTTC.

This clonotype appeared a few times. The J gene is TRBJ2-7, the V gene TRBV20-1, with 10 nucleotides matching TRBD2. The CDR3 consists of 14 residues. The J segment lost 1 base and the V segment lost 3 bases, leaving 3 bases of the junction unmatched. In germline, CDR1 is DFQATT, CDR2 SNEGSKA (reference sequence). The CDR3 nucleotides are TGCAGTGCTAGTCTTAGCGGGAGGTCCTACGAGCAGTACTTC. Translated, it gives CSASLSGRSYEQYF.

This clonotype was recorded many times. The chain carries TRBV29-1 and TRBJ2-1, with TRBD1 matching 9 bases. V lost 2 bases, J lost 2 bases, and 7 bases stayed unmatched. The CDR3 extends over 16 amino acids. The germline CDR1 and CDR2 sequences are SQVTM and ANQGSEA. The DNA of the CDR3 is TGCAGCGTTGAACTCGGGACAGGGTCGACCTACAATGAGCAGTTCTTC. It encodes CSVELGTGSTYNEQFF.

This clonotype has only a few counts. The chain uses TRBV27 and TRBJ1-5; D possibly corresponds to TRBD1 (6 bases). Germline V lookup: CDR1 MNHEY, CDR2 SMNVEV (reference sequence). The CDR3 is made up of 15 amino acids. Trimming cost V 1 base and J 2 bases, with 9 bases left between them. The CDR3 bases are TGTGCCAGCAGTTTATGGGCAGGGGGCAATCAGCCCCAGCATTTT. Protein sequence: CASSLWAGGNQPQHF.

The rearrangement joins TRBV6-1 to TRBJ2-5; 9 positions agree with TRBD1. The germline V gene has CDR1 MNHNS and CDR2 SASEGT. V dropped 8 bases and J dropped 5; count of bases not matched to a gene: 9. The CDR3 loop spans 14 amino acids. CDR3: CASGTGGSAETQYF. DNA of the CDR3: TGTGCCAGCGGAACAGGGGGCTCGGCGGAGACCCAGTACTTC.

This clonotype was detected only a few times. The chain joins TRBV6-2 or TRBV6-3 to TRBJ2-3; D gene ambiguous. Trimming removed 4 bases from V and 4 bases from J, with 12 bases in between. CDR3 length equals 14 residues. The V gene's germline CDR1 is MNHEY and CDR2 SVGEGT. CDR3 in amino acids: CASSFHIEADTQYF. The CDR3 coding sequence is TGTGCCAGCAGTTTTCACATCGAGGCAGATACGCAGTATTTT.

This clonotype was seen ten or more times. In DNA form, the CDR3 reads TGCAGCGTTGAAGGCCGAGGGGCGAGCGAGCAGTACTTC. This sequence encodes CSVEGRGASEQYF. V gene TRBV29-1 combines with J gene TRBJ2-7; D may be TRBD1 or TRBD2 (5 bases each). The germline gives CDR1 SQVTM, CDR2 ANQGSEA. The V end lost 1 base, the J end lost 6 bases, and 13 bases lay between the germline ends. CDR3 size: 13 residues.

V is TRBV5-1 and J is TRBJ2-1, with D tentatively TRBD2 (9 bases). Germline V gives CDR1 SGHRS, CDR2 YFSETQ. This CDR3 is built from 16 residues. V lost 4 bases to trimming and J lost 3 bases, with 17 bases between them. CDR3 region: CASSGGGGQDYNEQFF. DNA for the CDR3: TGCGCCAGCAGCGGCGGGGGGGGACAGGACTACAATGAGCAGTTCTTC.

This clonotype was detected many times. An end of the junction differs from the germline gene, which may be a read error. This chain links TRBV4-1 with TRBJ2-2, with D unclear. In germline, CDR1 is MGHRA, CDR2 YSYEKL. This CDR3 has 12 amino acids. The CDR3 sequence is CASSQETGELFF. In DNA form, the CDR3 reads TGTGCCAGCAGCCAAGAAACCGGGGAGCTGTTTTTT.

V usage is TRBV6-5 and J usage is TRBJ2-1; possible D gene TRBD1, 5 bases. The CDR3 covers 18 residues. The germline CDR1 and CDR2 sequences are MNHEY and SVGAGI. V dropped 5 bases and J dropped 6 bases, with 26 bases sitting between them. The CDR3 loop is CASSTDTPFNGHINEQFF. For the CDR3, the DNA is TGTGCCAGCAGTACTGACACTCCCTTTAATGGACACATCAATGAGCAGTTCTTC.

This clonotype was observed at least ten times. The chain employs TRBV7-8 and TRBJ1-2; D possibly corresponds to TRBD1 (5 bases). The CDR3 sequence is 13 residues long. Per the germline V gene, CDR1 is SGHVS and CDR2 is FQNEAQ. The ends were cut back, 0 bases at V and 4 bases at J, with 6 bases in the middle. The CDR3 DNA reads TGTGCCAGCAGCTTAGCGCAGGGCTATGGCTACACCTTC. It translates to CASSLAQGYGYTF.

This clonotype was counted between two and nine times. CDR3 amino acids: CASTQTGGAEQYF. The DNA for the CDR3 is TGTGCCAGCACCCAGACAGGGGGTGCCGAGCAGTACTTC. V gene TRBV12-3 or TRBV12-4 combines with J gene TRBJ2-7; 9 positions agree with TRBD1. Unmatched junction bases numbered 7, after V lost 7 bases and J lost 6 bases. The CDR3 spans 13 residues.

This clonotype was seen ten or more times. This chain uses TRBV6-1 with TRBJ2-1, with unresolved D. The CDR3 runs 17 residues. V was cut by 7 bases and J by 0 bases, with 19 bases left in between. Germline CDR1 MNHNS, CDR2 SASEGT. The CDR3, as DNA: TGTGCCAGCATCTTTCCCCGTGTTGCGAGCTCCTACAATGAGCAGTTCTTC. Translation gives CASIFPRVASSYNEQFF.

This clonotype was seen more than once but under ten times. CDR3 region: CASSFQLERESLAGELFF. CDR3 nucleotide sequence: TGCGCCAGCAGCTTTCAACTTGAGCGGGAGTCTTTAGCCGGGGAGCTGTTTTTT. The chain links TRBV5-1 to TRBJ2-2; 8 nucleotides agree with TRBD2. J gave up 6 bases and V 2 bases, and 15 bases lay outside the gene matches. The germline gives CDR1 SGHRS, CDR2 YFSETQ. This CDR3 has 18 residues.

This clonotype was picked up many times. This sequence joins TRBV15 and TRBJ1-5, with a weak D call TRBD1 (6 bases). The CDR3 spans 14 residues. The V end lost 6 bases, the J end lost 1 base, and 10 bases lay between the germline ends. The V gene's germline CDR1 is LNHNV and CDR2 YYDKDF (reference sequence). In DNA, the CDR3 is TGTGCCACCAGACAGGGATTAAGCAATCAGCCCCAGCATTTT. Its protein product is CATRQGLSNQPQHF.

On this clonotype: The CDR3 does not close with the conserved phenylalanine or tryptophan, likely indicating a read error. The CDR3, as DNA: TGCAGTGCTGGAGTCGGGGGTGAGACCCAGTACTCC. Amino acid sequence: CSAGVGGETQYS. The chain uses TRBV29-1 and TRBJ2-5; the D gene is possibly TRBD2 (6 bases). Germline CDR1 is SQVTM and CDR2 is ANQGSEA. There are 12 residues in the CDR3.

The chain combines TRBV4-1 with TRBJ2-2, with D perhaps TRBD2 (6 bases). The CDR3 is 16 amino acids. Trimming took 8 bases from V and 6 from J, leaving 22 bases between them. Germline CDR1 is MGHRA and CDR2 is YSYEKL. The CDR3 DNA is TGCGCCAGCCGCCTTGAGGGACTCCAAGCCGCCGGGGAGCTGTTTTTT. It encodes CASRLEGLQAAGELFF.

This chain connects TRBV27 to TRBJ2-5, with D tentatively TRBD2 (6 bases). CDR1 and CDR2 from the germline V gene are MNHEY and SMNVEV (reference sequence). The CDR3 has 15 amino acids. V shed 4 bases and J shed 6 bases, with 18 bases lying between them. In DNA form, the CDR3 reads TGTGCCAGCAGTTCCCAGGGACTTGGAGGAAAGACCCAGTACTTC. It is translated as CASSSQGLGGKTQYF.

This clonotype was observed a handful of times. The CDR3: CASSSNGGANVLTF. CDR3 DNA sequence: TGTGCCAGCAGCTCAAATGGGGGGGCCAACGTCCTGACTTTC. This sequence joins TRBV7-9 and TRBJ2-6; D not certain. Germline V gene sequence: CDR1 SEHNR, CDR2 FQNEAQ (reference sequence). V was shortened by 4 bases and J by 4 bases, with 8 bases between the two germline ends. The length of the CDR3 is 14 residues.

This clonotype showed up just a few times. The chain has TRBV20-1 and TRBJ2-7; D could derive from TRBD1 or TRBD2 (5 bases each). Trimming shortened V by 2 bases and J by 3 bases, and 17 bases separated the two germline ends. Germline V lookup: CDR1 DFQATT, CDR2 SNEGSKA (reference sequence). CDR3 length: 15 residues. CDR3 protein: CSARRSGPFNYEQYF. The CDR3 region has the DNA TGCAGTGCTAGAAGGTCGGGGCCCTTCAACTACGAGCAGTACTTC.

The table lists this clonotype with a few counts. The chain carries TRBV24-1 and TRBJ2-1; no definite D call. This CDR3 spans 13 amino acids. V gave up 3 bases and J gave up 7 bases, with 9 bases separating them. Germline CDR1 reads KGHDR; CDR2 reads SFDVKD. The DNA for the CDR3 is TGTGCCACCAGTGATCCCCCCGCAAATGAGCAGTTCTTC. It specifies CATSDPPANEQFF.